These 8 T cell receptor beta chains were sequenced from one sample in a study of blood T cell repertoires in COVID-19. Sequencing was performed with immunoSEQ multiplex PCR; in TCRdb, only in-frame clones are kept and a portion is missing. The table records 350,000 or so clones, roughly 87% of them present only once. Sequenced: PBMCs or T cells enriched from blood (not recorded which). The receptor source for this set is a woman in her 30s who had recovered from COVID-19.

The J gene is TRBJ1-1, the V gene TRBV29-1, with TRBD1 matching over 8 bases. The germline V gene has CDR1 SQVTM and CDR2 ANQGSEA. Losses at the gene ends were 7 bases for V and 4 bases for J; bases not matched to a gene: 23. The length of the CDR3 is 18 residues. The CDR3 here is CSALRGGAGGGLSTEAFF. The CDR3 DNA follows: TGCAGCGCACTCCGTGGGGGCGCAGGGGGCGGTTTGAGCACTGAAGCTTTCTTT.

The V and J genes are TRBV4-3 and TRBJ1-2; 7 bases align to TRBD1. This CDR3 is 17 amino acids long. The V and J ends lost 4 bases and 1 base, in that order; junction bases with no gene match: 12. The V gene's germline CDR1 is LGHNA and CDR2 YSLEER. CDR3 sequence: CASSPGRGTDDNYGYTF. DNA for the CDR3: TGCGCCAGCAGCCCTGGTCGTGGGACAGATGATAACTATGGCTACACCTTC.

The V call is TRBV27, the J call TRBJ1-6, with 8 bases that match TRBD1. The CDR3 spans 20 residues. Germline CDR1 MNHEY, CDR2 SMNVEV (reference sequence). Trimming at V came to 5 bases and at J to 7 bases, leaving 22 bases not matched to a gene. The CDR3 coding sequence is TGTGCCAGCAGTAAGCTCCGGACAGGGAGCACCAACAACTCAAATTCACCCCTCCACTTT. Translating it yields CASSKLRTGSTNNSNSPLHF.

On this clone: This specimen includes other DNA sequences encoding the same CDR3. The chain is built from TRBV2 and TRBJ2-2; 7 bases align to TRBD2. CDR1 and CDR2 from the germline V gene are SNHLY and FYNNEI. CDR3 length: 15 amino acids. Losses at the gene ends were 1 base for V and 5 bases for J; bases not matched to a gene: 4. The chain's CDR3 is CASSEGQGGTGELFF. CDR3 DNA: TGTGCCAGCAGTGAAGGGCAGGGAGGGACCGGGGAGCTGTTTTTT.

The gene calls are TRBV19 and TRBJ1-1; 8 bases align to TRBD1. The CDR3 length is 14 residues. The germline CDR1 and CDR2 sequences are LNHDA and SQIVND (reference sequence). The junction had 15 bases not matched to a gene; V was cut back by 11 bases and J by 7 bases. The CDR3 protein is CAAPEGRGQVEAFF. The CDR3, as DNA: TGTGCCGCACCAGAGGGCAGGGGGCAGGTTGAAGCTTTCTTT.

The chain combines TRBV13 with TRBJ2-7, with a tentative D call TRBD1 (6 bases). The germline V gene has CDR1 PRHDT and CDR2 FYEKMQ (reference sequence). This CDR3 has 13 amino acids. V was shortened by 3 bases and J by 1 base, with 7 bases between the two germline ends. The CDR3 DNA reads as TGTGCCAGCAGCTTGGACAGATCCTACGAGCAGTACTTC. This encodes CASSLDRSYEQYF.

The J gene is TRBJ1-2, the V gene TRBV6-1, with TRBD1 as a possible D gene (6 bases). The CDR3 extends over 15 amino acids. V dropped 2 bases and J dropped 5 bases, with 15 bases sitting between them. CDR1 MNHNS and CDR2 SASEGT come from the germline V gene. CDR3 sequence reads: CASSERRGRGYGYTF. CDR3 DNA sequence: TGTGCCAGCAGTGAAAGAAGGGGCAGGGGATATGGCTACACCTTC.

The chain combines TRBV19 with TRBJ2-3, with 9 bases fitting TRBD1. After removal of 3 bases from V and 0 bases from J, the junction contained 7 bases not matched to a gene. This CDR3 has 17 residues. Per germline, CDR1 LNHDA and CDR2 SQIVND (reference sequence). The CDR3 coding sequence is TGTGCCAGTAGTATGCCCGGGACAGGGAGGAGCACAGATACGCAGTATTTT. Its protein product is CASSMPGTGRSTDTQYF.